Listed here is a single T cell receptor beta chain. This clone was counted only a few times. Its target antigen remains unknown. No base-level quality is on record; no much larger clone is a single base apart. The data stem from a study of beta chain features in type 1 diabetes (dated by TCRdb to 2016 to 2018). Background for the entire study: Mean age, gender distribution, total cell number and subset yield were not different between patients and healthy donors. A total of about 100,000,000 sorted cells were examined across all samples, and RNA yield correlated strongly with the number of cells per subset. The study compared the TCRB repertoires of sorted circulating CD4+ T cell subsets in recently diagnosed type 1 diabetes patients with those in matched healthy donors. Naive and central memory subsets were obtained from all 30 or so donors, but regulatory and stem cell-like memory subsets were isolated from only 8 patients and roughly 8 healthy donors.

The entire isolated RNA was reverse transcribed using the High Capacity cDNA Reverse Transcription Kit, and thus expressed TCRB transcripts were sequenced. Naive, central memory and regulatory T cell samples underwent deep immunoSEQ sequencing, averaging roughly 3.3 million total reads per sample. Sorted cells were lysed in RLT buffer and RNA was extracted with DNase-treated RNeasy Micro or Mini kits, depending on cell number. To prevent cross-contamination, each cell subset was processed individually, whereas patient and healthy donor samples were processed jointly. The immunoSEQ multiplex PCR was used to amplify TCRB sequences from cDNA, yielding 87-bp fragments that span the CDR3 region. The amplicons were sequenced using the Illumina HiSeq platform. As for how the authors treated the data: PCR bias was corrected computationally using synthetic template baselines, and reads within Hamming distance 2 were collapsed, with unmergeable singletons discarded. Reads were aligned to IMGT to assign V, D and J genes, CDR3 length, and insertions or deletions at six rearrangement sites. Within each subset, clonotype counts were normalized to the number of sorted cells before true diversity and Gini coefficients were calculated with the tcR R package. The overlap coefficient, calculated on TCRB nucleotide sequences, was used to measure repertoire sharing. Out-of-frame TCRB sequences from naive cells were analyzed to stand in for the pre-selection repertoire. The source is immuneACCESS, and TCRdb retained only in-frame sequences with V and J called. Part of the clones is not carried over; for the studies checked, unresolved V genes explain less than half of this, and the remainder is unexplained. V and J calls and clone size follow that table, whereas D and trimming were derived from the DNA. Present in this sample are approximately 250,000 clones, around 24% of which were seen just once. 0.012% of the sample is held by the ten biggest clonotypes.

Taken from cysteine to phenylalanine, the CDR3 has 14 residues. The CDR3 DNA has 42 bases and is translated from base 1. V and J are truncated by 6 bases and 6 bases respectively, leaving an intervening sequence of 17 bases. The germline V gene yields MNHNS for CDR1 and SASEGT for CDR2. A single peripheral blood draw of around 120 mL on average was collected from each donor into heparinised tubes. Naive, central memory, regulatory and stem cell-like memory CD4+ T cells were sorted on a BD FACSAria II using a panel including CD45RO, CCR7, CD25, CD127, CD95 and CD27. Every sorted population had a purity above 95%. PBMCs were separated immediately by Lymphoprep density gradient centrifugation and were stained directly, without being cultured. So that batch effects would be minimized, each experiment stained and sorted samples in pairs, pairing one healthy donor with one patient. Beyond this particular receptor, the publication reports: At VDJ recombination sites, type 1 diabetes patients had fewer insertions and more deleted nucleotides, which implies abnormalities in thymic rearrangement. Type 1 diabetes patients showed a moderate but significant shortening of TCRB CDR3 length in all four CD4+ subsets. PCR may preferentially amplify shorter templates, but because patient and control samples were amplified and corrected together, any resulting skew would affect both groups equally. HLA sub-analyses involved small numbers of individuals, so any influence of HLA type on TCRB rearrangement remained unresolved. The naive, central memory and regulatory TCRB repertoires appeared to resemble one another more closely among patients than among healthy donors. Because cDNA was sequenced instead of genomic DNA, activated cells with high expression could be over-represented, although the groups did not differ in activation or CD3 levels.

The TCR comes from a woman in her thirties with type 1 diabetes. Sequenced sample: naive CD4+ T cells from blood. The meaning of the sample's cell subset or site label: true naive CD4+ T cells. This receptor chain uses TRBV6-1 and TRBJ2-5; TRBD1 is a weak D gene call, 5 bases matching. The bases are TGTGCCAGCAGAACCACGGCAGGGATTCAGACCCAGTACTTC. Its protein reads: CASRTTAGIQTQYF.